This TCR beta chain originates from a study of shared T cell receptors in the human thymus. Assay: immunoSEQ multiplex PCR; the TCRdb copy retains only in-frame clones and omits some. This table has some 700,000 clones, around 85% appearing once. V lost 1 base and J lost 4, with 8 bases in between. The CDR3 has 13 residues. The germline V gene has CDR1 SGDLS and CDR2 YYNGEE. These data were also filed under a second study, of human thymus T cells. That investigation notes: Thymic and blood repertoires showed apparently biased V and J gene usage. Thymic TCR repertoires of unrelated people reportedly overlapped highly.

The sequence came from a girl under two years old with a congenital heart defect. V gene TRBV9 combines with J gene TRBJ1-2; D ambiguous. Sequencing was performed on thymocytes. The CDR3 region has the DNA TGTGCCAGCAGCGTAATGGGGAGCTATGGCTACACCTTC. It yields the protein CASSVMGSYGYTF.